This TCR beta chain was sequenced in a study of identical twins. Study conclusions and caveats: Out-of-frame beta sequences exhibited a weaker degree of excess twin sharing.

TCRdb processed the 5' RACE reads anew with MiXCR; each CDR3 protein has one entry. The table has approximately 470,000 distinct CDR3 sequences, approximately 15% seen once. This clonotype turned up a few times. The antigen is undetermined. This CDR3 is 13 amino acids long. The V segment lost 6 bases and the J segment 5 bases; nucleotides outside the gene matches: 8. Germline values: CDR1 SQVTM, CDR2 ANQGSEA. A further study also used this sample, focusing on yellow fever vaccine responses in identical twins.

The clonotype was recovered from a woman between 18 and 29 years old in good health. The sample was CD4+ T cells sorted from blood. V is TRBV29-1 and J is TRBJ2-3; 7 nucleotides agree with TRBD1. CDR3 region: CSVTGTAQDTQYF. DNA of the CDR3: TGCAGCGTCACCGGGACAGCCCAAGATACGCAGTATTTT.